This T cell receptor beta chain came from a study of CD8 T cells in Susac syndrome. Whole-study findings and limits: The study acknowledged a relatively small number of individuals in its TCR sequencing and HLA analysis.

The ends were cut back, 7 bases at V and 0 bases at J, with 13 bases in the middle. This CDR3 comprises 15 residues. TEMRA cells were FACS-enriched, while CD8+ and CD4+ T cells were negatively isolated. Random hexamers were used to reverse transcribe an amount of roughly 0.5 to 1 ug RNA. A multiplex approach, immunoSEQ multiplex PCR, amplified TCR beta CDR3 across 54 Vbeta and 13 Jbeta. TCRdb passed the immunoSEQ multiplex PCR reads through MiXCR, listing each CDR3 protein once. Here the sample spans around 270,000 distinct CDR3 sequences, 75% to 90% being singletons. Comments on this clonotype: Its antigen remains unknown.

The sequence was obtained from a human donor with multiple sclerosis. The chain is built from TRBV12-3 or TRBV12-4 and TRBJ2-1; the D is unclear. Material: CD8+ T cells from PBMCs. CDR3 protein: CASTKVEVSYNEQFF. Written as DNA, the CDR3 is TGTGCCAGCACCAAGGTAGAGGTCTCCTACAATGAGCAGTTCTTC.